This T cell receptor (beta chain) was captured in a study of cytomegalovirus exposure and HLA in healthy donors. Germline assignment: CDR1 SGHRS and CDR2 YFSETQ. J lost 0 bases, V lost 2 bases, and 3 bases had no gene match. The CDR3 consists of 15 residues. With regard to this clone: Its antigen is not identified.

The PCR contained 60 Vbeta and 13 Jbeta primers. Sequencing used immunoSEQ multiplex PCR; TCRdb keeps in-frame clones, though not all of them. The table shows approximately 95,000 clones, with 80% to 85% occurring only once. General observations from the study: A later look showed TCR association rates differing by HLA locus, highest for DRB1 and lowest for HLA-C.

This clonotype was sampled from a woman between 70 and 85 years old in good health and CMV-seropositive. The chain uses TRBV5-1 and TRBJ2-7; 9 bases are shared with TRBD2. The sample taken for sequencing was PBMCs. CDR3 protein: CASSFLAGFSYEQYF. The CDR3 DNA is TGCGCCAGCAGCTTTCTAGCGGGGTTCTCCTACGAGCAGTACTTC.